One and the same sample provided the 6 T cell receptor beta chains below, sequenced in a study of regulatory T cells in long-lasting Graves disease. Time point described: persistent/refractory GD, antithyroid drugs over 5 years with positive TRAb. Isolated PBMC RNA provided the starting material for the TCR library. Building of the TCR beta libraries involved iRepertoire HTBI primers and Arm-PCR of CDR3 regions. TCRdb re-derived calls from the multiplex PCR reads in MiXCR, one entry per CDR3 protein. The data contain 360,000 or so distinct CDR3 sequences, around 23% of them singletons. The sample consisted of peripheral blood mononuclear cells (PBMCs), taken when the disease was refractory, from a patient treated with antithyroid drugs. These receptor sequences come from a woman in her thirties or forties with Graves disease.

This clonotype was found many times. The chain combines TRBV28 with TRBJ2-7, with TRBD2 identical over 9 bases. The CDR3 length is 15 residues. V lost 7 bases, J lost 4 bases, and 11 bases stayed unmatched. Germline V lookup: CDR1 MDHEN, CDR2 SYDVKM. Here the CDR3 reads CASIPGAGGPYEQYF. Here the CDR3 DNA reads TGTGCCAGCATCCCCGGAGCGGGGGGACCGTACGAGCAGTACTTC.

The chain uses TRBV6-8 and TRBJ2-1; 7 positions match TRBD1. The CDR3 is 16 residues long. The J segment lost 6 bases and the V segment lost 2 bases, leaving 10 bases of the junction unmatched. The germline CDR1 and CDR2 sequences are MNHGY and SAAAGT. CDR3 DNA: TGTGCCAGCAGTTACGATACGGAGGACAGGAGCAATGAGCAGTTCTTC. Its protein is CASSYDTEDRSNEQFF.

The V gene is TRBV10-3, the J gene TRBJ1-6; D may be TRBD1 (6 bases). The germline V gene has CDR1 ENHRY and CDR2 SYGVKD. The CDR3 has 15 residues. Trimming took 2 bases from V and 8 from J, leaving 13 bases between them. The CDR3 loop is CAISETVRGHSPLHF. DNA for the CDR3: TGTGCCATCAGTGAGACAGTCCGGGGGCATTCACCCCTCCACTTT.

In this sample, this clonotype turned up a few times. CDR3 coding DNA: TGCAGCGTTCTACACACAAATGAAAAACTGTTTTTT. This translates into CSVLHTNEKLFF. This chain connects TRBV29-1 to TRBJ1-4; D gene unclear. The germline V and J ends were trimmed by 5 bases and 5 bases, with 9 bases remaining between them. The CDR3 is made up of 12 amino acids. In germline, CDR1 is SQVTM, CDR2 ANQGSEA.

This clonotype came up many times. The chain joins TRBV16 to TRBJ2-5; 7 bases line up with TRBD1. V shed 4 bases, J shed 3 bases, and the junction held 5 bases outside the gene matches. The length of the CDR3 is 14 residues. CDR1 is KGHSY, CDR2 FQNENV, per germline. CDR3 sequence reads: CASSRQGREETQYF. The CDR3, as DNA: TGTGCCAGCAGCCGACAGGGAAGGGAAGAGACCCAGTACTTC.

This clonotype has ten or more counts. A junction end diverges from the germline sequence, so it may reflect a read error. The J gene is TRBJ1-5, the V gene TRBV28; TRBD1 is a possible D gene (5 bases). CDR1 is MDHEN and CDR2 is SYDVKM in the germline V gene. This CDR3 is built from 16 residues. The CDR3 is CASSLWDGDSNQPQHF. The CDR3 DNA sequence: TGTGCCAGCAGTCTATGGGACGGCGATAGCAATCAGCCCCAGCATTTT.